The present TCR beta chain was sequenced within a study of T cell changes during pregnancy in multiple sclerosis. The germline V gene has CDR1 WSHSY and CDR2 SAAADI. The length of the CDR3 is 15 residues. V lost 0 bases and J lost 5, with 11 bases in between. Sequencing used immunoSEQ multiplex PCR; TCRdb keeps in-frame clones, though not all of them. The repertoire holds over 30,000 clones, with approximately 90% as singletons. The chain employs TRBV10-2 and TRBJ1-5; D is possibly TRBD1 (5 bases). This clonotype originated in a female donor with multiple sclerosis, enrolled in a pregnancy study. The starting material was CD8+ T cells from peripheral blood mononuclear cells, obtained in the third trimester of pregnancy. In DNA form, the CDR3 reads TGCGCCAGCAGTGAGTCCACAGGCAGGTATCAGCCCCAGCATTTT. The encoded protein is CASSESTGRYQPQHF.